A selection of T cell receptor beta chains follows, all from one sample in a study of cytomegalovirus exposure and HLA in healthy donors. TCRdb's table, derived via immunoSEQ multiplex PCR, lists solely in-frame clones and lacks some. Of approximately 140,000 clones listed, 78% were seen once; the top ten hold around 3%. The specimen was PBMCs. The receptor set was obtained from a man aged 35 to 55 in good health and CMV-seropositive. CDR3s include the opening cysteine and the closing phenylalanine or tryptophan. Each record gives: D gene, J gene, V gene, clone size, CDR3 DNA, CDR3 protein. D genes are given only for firm matches. A clone size is listed for some rows: how often the clone was seen (once, few, many), or a class if it is expanded.

d_gene: .
j_gene: TRBJ1-4
v_gene: TRBV29-1
abundance: .
CDR3nt: TGCAGCGCATCGGGTGAAAAACTGTTTTTT
CDR3aa: CSASGEKLFF

d_gene: TRBD1
j_gene: TRBJ2-7
v_gene: TRBV5-1
abundance: .
CDR3nt: TGCGCCAGCAGCTTGGCCCTGGGACAGGGGTCCTACGAGCAGTACTTC
CDR3aa: CASSLALGQGSYEQYF

d_gene: .
j_gene: TRBJ2-7
v_gene: TRBV19
abundance: .
CDR3nt: TGTGCCAGTAGTATAGATCCCGTCTACGAGCAGTACTTC
CDR3aa: CASSIDPVYEQYF

d_gene: TRBD1
j_gene: TRBJ1-5
v_gene: TRBV7-2
abundance: .
CDR3nt: TGTGCCAGCAGCGCAGGGGGACAGGGCAGGGGCAATCAGCCCCAGCATTTT
CDR3aa: CASSAGGQGRGNQPQHF

d_gene: .
j_gene: TRBJ1-2
v_gene: TRBV30
abundance: .
CDR3nt: TGTGCCTGGAGGATCGGTGGTTATGGCTACACCTTC
CDR3aa: CAWRIGGYGYTF

d_gene: TRBD1
j_gene: TRBJ2-7
v_gene: TRBV6-5
abundance: .
CDR3nt: TGTGCCAGCAGCGGACAGGGACCTTCAACCGAGCAGTACTTC
CDR3aa: CASSGQGPSTEQYF

d_gene: TRBD1
j_gene: TRBJ1-2
v_gene: TRBV28
abundance: once
CDR3nt: TGTGCCAGCAGCGAGACAGGGCTTAACTATGGCTACACCTTC
CDR3aa: CASSETGLNYGYTF

d_gene: TRBD1
j_gene: TRBJ1-6
v_gene: TRBV6-5
abundance: .
CDR3nt: TGTGCCAGCAGTTACTCAGAGGGGACAGGGAGCTTTCCCCTCCACTTT
CDR3aa: CASSYSEGTGSFPLHF

d_gene: TRBD1
j_gene: TRBJ2-3
v_gene: TRBV5-1
abundance: .
CDR3nt: TGCGCCAGCAGCTTACAGGGGGCTTCAGATACGCAGTATTTT
CDR3aa: CASSLQGASDTQYF

d_gene: TRBD2
j_gene: TRBJ2-7
v_gene: TRBV10-2
abundance: few
CDR3nt: TGCGCCAGCAGACTAGCGGGAGCGGGCGAGCAGTACTTC
CDR3aa: CASRLAGAGEQYF

d_gene: .
j_gene: TRBJ2-7
v_gene: TRBV2
abundance: once
CDR3nt: TGTGCCAGCAGTGATAGCAGGGTTTTCTACGAGCAGTACTTC
CDR3aa: CASSDSRVFYEQYF

d_gene: .
j_gene: TRBJ1-5
v_gene: TRBV28
abundance: .
CDR3nt: TGTGCCAGCAGTTTATTCCCAGGGCAGCCCCAGCATTTT
CDR3aa: CASSLFPGQPQHF

d_gene: TRBD1
j_gene: TRBJ2-3
v_gene: TRBV27
abundance: once
CDR3nt: TGTGCCAGCAGGATGGACAGGGGAACAGCTAGCACAGATACGCAGTATTTT
CDR3aa: CASRMDRGTASTDTQYF

d_gene: .
j_gene: TRBJ1-3
v_gene: TRBV5-4
abundance: few
CDR3nt: TGTGCCAGCAGCTTGGCGCGGCAAGGAAACACCATATATTTT
CDR3aa: CASSLARQGNTIYF

d_gene: .
j_gene: TRBJ2-1
v_gene: TRBV7-9
abundance: .
CDR3nt: TGTGCCAGCAGCTTATCTTGGGGAGCCCGCCCCTCCTACAATGAGCAGTTCTTC
CDR3aa: CASSLSWGARPSYNEQFF

d_gene: .
j_gene: TRBJ2-7
v_gene: TRBV5-1
abundance: .
CDR3nt: TGCGCCAGCACCCCCGGGGTTACCCCCTACGAGCAGTACTTC
CDR3aa: CASTPGVTPYEQYF

d_gene: .
j_gene: TRBJ1-1
v_gene: TRBV23-1
abundance: few
CDR3nt: TGCGCCAGCAACCCCAGGGGATGTGGCACTGAAGCTTTCTTT
CDR3aa: CASNPRGCGTEAFF

d_gene: TRBD2
j_gene: TRBJ2-5
v_gene: TRBV5-1
abundance: .
CDR3nt: TGCGCCAGCAGCTACCGCGGGGGACGGGAGACCCAGCACTTC
CDR3aa: CASSYRGGRETQHF

d_gene: TRBD1
j_gene: TRBJ1-3
v_gene: TRBV7-2
abundance: .
CDR3nt: TGTGCCAGCAGCCGGGACAGCTCTGGAAACACCATATATTTT
CDR3aa: CASSRDSSGNTIYF

d_gene: .
j_gene: TRBJ1-2
v_gene: TRBV19
abundance: .
CDR3nt: TGTGCCAGTAGTGAGGGACTTGGGGTTGATGGCTACACCTTC
CDR3aa: CASSEGLGVDGYTF

d_gene: .
j_gene: TRBJ1-5
v_gene: TRBV19
abundance: .
CDR3nt: TGTGCCAGTAGTATAGATGGCCAACAGCCCCAGCATTTT
CDR3aa: CASSIDGQQPQHF

d_gene: TRBD2
j_gene: TRBJ2-3
v_gene: TRBV6-1
abundance: .
CDR3nt: TGTGCCAGCAGTGGGCGGGAGCGGGGAACAGATACGCAGTATTTT
CDR3aa: CASSGRERGTDTQYF

d_gene: .
j_gene: TRBJ2-1
v_gene: TRBV2
abundance: once
CDR3nt: TGTGCCAGCGGCTCAAGCACAGGGACCAATGAGCAGTTCTTC
CDR3aa: CASGSSTGTNEQFF

d_gene: .
j_gene: TRBJ2-7
v_gene: TRBV7-5
abundance: .
CDR3nt: TGTGTCAGAAGCAGTGGAGTCCCCGTCCCCCCCGAGCAGTACTTC
CDR3aa: CVRSSGVPVPPEQYF